This is a list of T cell receptor beta chains from one sample in a study of blood T cell repertoires in COVID-19. Libraries were prepared by immunoSEQ multiplex PCR; TCRdb keeps only in-frame clonotypes and omits some of them. Among 250,000 to 350,000 clones listed, approximately 90% were seen once. Sequencing used peripheral blood. Receptor source: a woman aged 25 to 39 with active or convalescent COVID-19. The CDR3 runs from the conserved cysteine through the conserved F or W. The order of the fields is clone size, J gene, D gene, V gene, CDR3 DNA, CDR3 protein. D genes are given only for firm matches. Rows give clone size only sometimes, using once, few, many, or a class for an expanded clone.

.	TRBJ2-1	.	TRBV27	TGTGCCAGCAGCCCGGCTCGTCGGGGGTCCTACAATGAGCAGTTCTTC	CASSPARRGSYNEQFF
.	TRBJ2-7	.	TRBV5-8	TGTGCCAGCAGCTTACGGCTATCGACAGCCTCCTACGAGCAGTACTTC	CASSLRLSTASYEQYF
few	TRBJ2-5	TRBD2	TRBV4-2	TGTGCCAGCAGCCAGGGCAGGACTAGCGGGGTTCAAGAGACCCAGTACTTC	CASSQGRTSGVQETQYF
.	TRBJ2-1	.	TRBV21-1	TGTGCCAGCAGCAAACCAACGAGCGGGGGGATACATGAGCAGTTCTTC	CASSKPTSGGIHEQFF
.	TRBJ1-5	.	TRBV19	TGTGCCAGTAGTATCTCTGTTCAGCCCCAGCATTTT	CASSISVQPQHF
.	TRBJ1-1	.	TRBV14	TGTGCCAGGGGAGGGCTGAACACTGAAGCTTTCTTT	CARGGLNTEAFF
.	TRBJ1-5	.	TRBV9	TGTGCCAGCAGCGTGGGTAAGGGAGAGAATCAGCCCCAGCATTTT	CASSVGKGENQPQHF
few	TRBJ1-1	.	TRBV12-3/TRBV12-4	TGTGCCAGCAGTTTGTCAGGGGACACTGAAGCTTTCTTT	CASSLSGDTEAFF
.	TRBJ2-1	.	TRBV19	TGTGCCAGTAGTGGCCGGGGGTTCACTGAGCAGTTCTTC	CASSGRGFTEQFF
.	TRBJ2-2	TRBD1	TRBV7-9	TGTGCCAGCAGCAGCGACAGGGGGCCTGCCGGGGAGCTGTTTTTT	CASSSDRGPAGELFF
.	TRBJ1-2	.	TRBV6-5	TGTGCCAGCATGGGGCGGTTACCTAACTATGGCTACACCTTC	CASMGRLPNYGYTF
.	TRBJ1-1	TRBD1	TRBV29-1	TGCAGCTCCGGACAGGCAGGGGCTTTGACTGAAGCTTTCTTT	CSSGQAGALTEAFF
.	TRBJ1-6	.	TRBV10-1	TGCGCCAGCAGACAGGGAGTTTTTTATAATTCACCCCTCCACTTT	CASRQGVFYNSPLHF
.	TRBJ1-2	.	TRBV5-4	TGTGCCAGCAGCTCGGAGGGTACCCCAACCTATGGCTACACCTTC	CASSSEGTPTYGYTF
.	TRBJ1-4	.	TRBV28	TGTGCCAGCAGTGGTCAGGAAAGATATAATGAAAAACTGTTTTTT	CASSGQERYNEKLFF
once	TRBJ1-2	TRBD1	TRBV6-5	TGTGCCAGCAGTACCTTGGACAGGGGTGGCTACACCTTC	CASSTLDRGGYTF
.	TRBJ1-1	TRBD1	TRBV18	TGTGCCAGCTCTGGACAGGTGAACACTGAAGCTTTCTTT	CASSGQVNTEAFF
.	TRBJ1-6	TRBD1	TRBV19	TGTGCCAGTTCGACAGGGAAAGTCAGCGGAGGAGGATCACCCCTCCACTTT	CASSTGKVSGGGSPLHF
.	TRBJ1-1	.	TRBV30	TGTGCCTGGAGTGTTGCGGGGAACACTGAAGCTTTCTTT	CAWSVAGNTEAFF
.	TRBJ1-5	.	TRBV5-6	TGTGCCAGCAGCGCGGGCGGGTTCGATCAGCCCCAGCATTTT	CASSAGGFDQPQHF
.	TRBJ2-2	.	TRBV9	TGTGCCAGCAGCAACCTACAGGGCACCGGGGAGCTGTTTTTT	CASSNLQGTGELFF
.	TRBJ1-5	.	TRBV6-1	TGTGCCAGCAGTGAAGGGACAGTTGGTCAGCCCCAGCATTTT	CASSEGTVGQPQHF
.	TRBJ2-2	TRBD2	TRBV5-1	TGCGCCAGCAGCGGAACCCTGAGCGGGGTGAGCGGGGAGCTGTTTTTT	CASSGTLSGVSGELFF
.	TRBJ1-2	TRBD1	TRBV6-2/TRBV6-3	TGTGCCAGCAGTTACTCCACCGGGACAGGGGTTGGTGGCTACACCTTC	CASSYSTGTGVGGYTF
.	TRBJ1-2	.	TRBV28	TGTGCCAGCAGTTTGAGATCGGGAGTGCTCTATGGCTACACCTTC	CASSLRSGVLYGYTF
.	TRBJ1-2	TRBD1	TRBV7-8	TGTGCCAGCAGCTTAAAGACAGGGGGCCCTGGCTACACCTTC	CASSLKTGGPGYTF
once	TRBJ2-3	TRBD1	TRBV19	TGTGCCAGTTCCACAGGGGGCAGAGGCACAGATACGCAGTATTTT	CASSTGGRGTDTQYF
.	TRBJ2-3	TRBD2	TRBV7-7	TGTGCTAGCAGTCCTCAGCGGGGGGGGCCAGATACGCAGTATTTT	CASSPQRGGPDTQYF
.	TRBJ2-1	.	TRBV3-1/TRBV3-2	TGTGCCAGCAGCCTGAGACAGGACAATGAGCAGTTCTTC	CASSLRQDNEQFF
once	TRBJ2-1	TRBD1	TRBV19	TGTGCCAGTAGTACGGGACAGATCTACAATGAGCAGTTCTTC	CASSTGQIYNEQFF
.	TRBJ1-4	TRBD1	TRBV15	TGTGCCACCAGCAGAATTTTACCGGGACAGGGCTATGAAAAACTGTTTTTT	CATSRILPGQGYEKLFF
.	TRBJ2-2	TRBD1	TRBV10-1	TGCGCCAGCAGTGGGGGCAGGGGGCCCGCGAACACCGGGGAGCTGTTTTTT	CASSGGRGPANTGELFF
.	TRBJ2-1	TRBD2	TRBV19	TGTGCCAGTCAACTAGCGGGGGTTCAGGGTGAGCAGTTCTTC	CASQLAGVQGEQFF
.	TRBJ1-5	.	TRBV4-2	TGTGCCAGCAGCCAAGATTGGGCAGGAACAAATCAGCCCCAGCATTTT	CASSQDWAGTNQPQHF
.	TRBJ1-1	.	TRBV3-1/TRBV3-2	TGTGCCAGCAGCCAGTTGAGGAACACTGAAGCTTTCTTT	CASSQLRNTEAFF
.	TRBJ1-2	TRBD1	TRBV9	TGTGCCAGCAGCGTAGAGGGACAGGCCTTCGAGGACGGCTACACCTTC	CASSVEGQAFEDGYTF
.	TRBJ1-1	TRBD1	TRBV28	TGTGCCAGCCCCCCCAGACAGGGGGGGATGAACACTGAAGCTTTCTTT	CASPPRQGGMNTEAFF
.	TRBJ2-7	TRBD1	TRBV11-2	TGTGCCAGCAGCTTTCAGGGGGCGGGCGAGCAGTACTTC	CASSFQGAGEQYF
.	TRBJ2-1	TRBD1	TRBV28	TGTGCCAGCCCGAGCGGGACAGGGGAAAATGAGCAGTTCTTC	CASPSGTGENEQFF
.	TRBJ2-5	.	TRBV12-3/TRBV12-4	TGTGCCAGCAGCCTGTCCGGGGTGGAGACCCAGTACTTC	CASSLSGVETQYF
.	TRBJ1-1	.	TRBV7-2	TGTGCCAGCAGCTTCTCGCCAACGGCGACTGGTGAAGCTTTCTTT	CASSFSPTATGEAFF
.	TRBJ2-4	TRBD2	TRBV6-6	TGTGCCAGCAGGGGGACTAGCGGGGCTGGCAAAAACATTCAGTACTTC	CASRGTSGAGKNIQYF
.	TRBJ1-2	.	TRBV18	TGTGCCAGCTTGACTGTTGGGGGGGCCCATGGCTACACCTTC	CASLTVGGAHGYTF
.	TRBJ2-2	.	TRBV5-5	TGTGCCAGCAGCCTCCGGGACACCAACACCGGGGAGCTGTTTTTT	CASSLRDTNTGELFF
.	TRBJ2-3	TRBD2	TRBV7-2	TGTGCCAGCAGCGTTAGCGGGGGTCGGGAAGATACGCAGTATTTT	CASSVSGGREDTQYF
.	TRBJ1-2	TRBD1	TRBV19	TGTGCCAGTAGTAGCCGGGACAGGGGGCTGAGCTACACCTTC	CASSSRDRGLSYTF
.	TRBJ2-7	TRBD1	TRBV6-2/TRBV6-3	TGTGCCAGCAGCCGCCCGGGACAGAGCTCCTACGAGCAGTACTTC	CASSRPGQSSYEQYF
.	TRBJ1-1	TRBD1	TRBV6-5	TGTGCCAGCAGAGCGGGACAGGTGAACACTGAAGCTTTCTTT	CASRAGQVNTEAFF
.	TRBJ1-2	TRBD1	TRBV12-3/TRBV12-4	TGTGCCAGCAGTTTAAGACAGGGTGACGGCTACACCTTC	CASSLRQGDGYTF
.	TRBJ2-7	TRBD2	TRBV27	TGTGCCAGCAGACGTATGGGACTAACCTACGAGCAGTACTTC	CASRRMGLTYEQYF
few	TRBJ1-2	TRBD1	TRBV5-4	TGTGCCAGCAGGAGGGACAGGGGCATTGAAGCTAACTATGGCTACACCTTC	CASRRDRGIEANYGYTF
.	TRBJ1-6	TRBD1	TRBV19	TGTGCCAGTACCGAGGGACAGGGAAATTCACCCCTCCACTTT	CASTEGQGNSPLHF
once	TRBJ2-1	TRBD1	TRBV3-1/TRBV3-2	TGTGCCAGCAGCCAAGATAGACAGGGTTGGGGAAATGAGCAGTTCTTC	CASSQDRQGWGNEQFF
.	TRBJ1-5	.	TRBV19	TGTGCCAGTAGTAGCCGGGCATCGGGGAGCAATCAGCCCCAGCATTTT	CASSSRASGSNQPQHF
.	TRBJ2-1	TRBD2	TRBV20-1	TGCAGTGCTAGTAGCTGGACTAGCGGGAATAATGAGCAGTTCTTC	CSASSWTSGNNEQFF
.	TRBJ2-1	.	TRBV7-2	.	CASILGLAAYNEQFF